This is a list of T cell receptor beta chains from one sample in a study of blood T cell repertoires in COVID-19. The repertoire was sequenced with immunoSEQ multiplex PCR; TCRdb's copy has only in-frame clones and lacks some. Of about 170,000 clones in the sample, about 85% were seen once. The sample was peripheral blood. These receptors originate from a man in his 60s who had recovered from COVID-19. Each CDR3 is given without its conserved first and last residue.

len,j_gene,v_gene,CDR3aa
11,TRBJ1-4,TRBV6-5,ASTLRGGMKLF
12,TRBJ1-5,TRBV19,ASSPQEGNQPQH
11,TRBJ1-4,TRBV18,ASSSGANEKLF
12,TRBJ2-7,TRBV6-6,ASSYQDRELEQY
11,TRBJ2-5,TRBV10-3,AIKNRGTETQY
13,TRBJ2-2,TRBV3-1/TRBV3-2,ASSQVGVTTGELF
10,TRBJ2-5,TRBV7-9,ASTSGRETQY
11,TRBJ2-2,TRBV7-2,AFRDSPTGELF
13,TRBJ1-4,TRBV18,ASSLGRATNEKLF
10,TRBJ2-7,TRBV11-3,ASSFYEGEQY
13,TRBJ1-4,TRBV5-1,ASSTGQGAGEKLF
11,TRBJ2-5,TRBV12-3/TRBV12-4,ASSFIRGETQY
13,TRBJ1-1,TRBV6-5,ASSYLTRVNTEAF
14,TRBJ2-5,TRBV9,ASSVAGGGEGETQY
11,TRBJ2-7,TRBV4-1,ASSRDSTYEQY
13,TRBJ2-7,TRBV7-2,ASSPQLGTSYEQY
11,TRBJ1-1,TRBV4-3,ASSLRTGSEAF